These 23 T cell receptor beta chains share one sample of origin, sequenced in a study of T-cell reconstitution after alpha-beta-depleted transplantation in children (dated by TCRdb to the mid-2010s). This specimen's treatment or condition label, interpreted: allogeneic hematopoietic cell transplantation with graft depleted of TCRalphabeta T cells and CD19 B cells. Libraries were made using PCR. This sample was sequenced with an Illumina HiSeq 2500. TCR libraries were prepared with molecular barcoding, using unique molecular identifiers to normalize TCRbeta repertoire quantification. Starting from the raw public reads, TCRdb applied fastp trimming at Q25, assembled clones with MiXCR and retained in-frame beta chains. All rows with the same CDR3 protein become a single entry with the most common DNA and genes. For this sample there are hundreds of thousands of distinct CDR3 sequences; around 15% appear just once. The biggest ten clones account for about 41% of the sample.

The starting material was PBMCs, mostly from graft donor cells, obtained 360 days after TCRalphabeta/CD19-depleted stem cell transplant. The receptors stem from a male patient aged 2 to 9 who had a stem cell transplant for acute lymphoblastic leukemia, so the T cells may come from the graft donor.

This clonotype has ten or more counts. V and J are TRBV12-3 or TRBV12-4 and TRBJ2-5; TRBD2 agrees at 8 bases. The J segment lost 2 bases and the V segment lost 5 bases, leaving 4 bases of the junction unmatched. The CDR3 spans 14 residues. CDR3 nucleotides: TGTGCCAGCAGTCAGGCGGGAGGACAAGAGACCCAGTACTTC. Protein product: CASSQAGGQETQYF.

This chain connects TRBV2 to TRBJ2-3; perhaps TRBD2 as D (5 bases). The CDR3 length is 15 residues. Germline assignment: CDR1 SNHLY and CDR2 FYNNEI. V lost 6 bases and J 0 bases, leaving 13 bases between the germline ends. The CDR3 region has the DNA TGTGCCAGCAGGAGGAGGAGGTTTAGCACAGATACGCAGTATTTT. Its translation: CASRRRRFSTDTQYF.

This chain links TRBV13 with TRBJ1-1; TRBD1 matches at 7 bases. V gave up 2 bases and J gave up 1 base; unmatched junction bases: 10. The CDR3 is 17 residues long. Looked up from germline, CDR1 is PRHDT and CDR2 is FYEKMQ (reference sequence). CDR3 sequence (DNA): TGTGCCAGCAGCTTAAATGGGTGGGGGACAGCGAACACTGAAGCTTTCTTT. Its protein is CASSLNGWGTANTEAFF. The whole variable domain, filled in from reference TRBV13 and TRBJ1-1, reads AAGVIQSPRHLIKEKRETATLKCYPIPRHDTVYWYQQGPGQDPQFLISFYEKMQSDKGSIPDRFSAQQFSDYHSELNMSSLELGDSALYFCASSLNGWGTANTEAFFGQGTRLTVV.

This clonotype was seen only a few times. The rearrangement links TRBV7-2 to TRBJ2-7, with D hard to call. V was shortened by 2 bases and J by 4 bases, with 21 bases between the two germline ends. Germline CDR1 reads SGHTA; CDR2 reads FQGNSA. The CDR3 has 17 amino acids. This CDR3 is CASSLTAGLTPWYEQYF. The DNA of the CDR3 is TGTGCCAGCAGCTTAACGGCAGGCTTAACCCCTTGGTACGAGCAGTACTTC.

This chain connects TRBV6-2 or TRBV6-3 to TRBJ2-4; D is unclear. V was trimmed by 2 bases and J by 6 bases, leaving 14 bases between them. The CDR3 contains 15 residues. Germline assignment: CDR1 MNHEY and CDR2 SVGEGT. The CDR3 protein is CASSYRPDGPNIQYF. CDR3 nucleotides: TGTGCCAGCAGTTACCGCCCCGACGGCCCAAACATTCAGTACTTC.

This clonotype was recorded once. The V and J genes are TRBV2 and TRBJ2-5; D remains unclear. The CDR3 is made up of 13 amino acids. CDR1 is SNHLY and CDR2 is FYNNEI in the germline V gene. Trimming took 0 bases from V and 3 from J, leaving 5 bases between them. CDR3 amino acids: CASSEAFEETQYF. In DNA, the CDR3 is TGTGCCAGCAGTGAAGCCTTCGAAGAGACCCAGTACTTC. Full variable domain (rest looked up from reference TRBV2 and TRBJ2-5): EPEVTQTPSHQVTQMGQEVILRCVPISNHLYFYWYRQILGQKVEFLVSFYNNEISEKSEIFDDQFSVERPDGSNFTLKIRSTKLEDSAMYFCASSEAFEETQYFGPGTRLLVL.

CDR3 protein: CAISESAAMNTEAFF. The CDR3 coding sequence is TGTGCCATCAGTGAGTCGGCCGCGATGAACACTGAAGCTTTCTTT. The V gene is TRBV10-3, the J gene TRBJ1-1; unclear D gene. The V end lost 0 bases, the J end lost 0 bases, and 8 bases lay between the germline ends. CDR3 length: 15 amino acids. CDR1 and CDR2 from the germline V gene are ENHRY and SYGVKD.

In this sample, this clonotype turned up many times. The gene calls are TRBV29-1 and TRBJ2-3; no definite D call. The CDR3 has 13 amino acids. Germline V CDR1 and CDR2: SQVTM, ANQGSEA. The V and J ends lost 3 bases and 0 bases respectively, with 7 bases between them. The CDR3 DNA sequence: TGCAGCGTTGATCCCGTTAGCACAGATACGCAGTATTTT. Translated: CSVDPVSTDTQYF.

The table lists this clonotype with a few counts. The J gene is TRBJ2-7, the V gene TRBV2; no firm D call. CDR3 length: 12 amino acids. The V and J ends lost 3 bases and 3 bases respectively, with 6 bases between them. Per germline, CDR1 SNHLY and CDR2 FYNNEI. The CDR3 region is CASSDVVYEQYF. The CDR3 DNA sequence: TGTGCCAGCAGTGATGTGGTCTACGAGCAGTACTTC.

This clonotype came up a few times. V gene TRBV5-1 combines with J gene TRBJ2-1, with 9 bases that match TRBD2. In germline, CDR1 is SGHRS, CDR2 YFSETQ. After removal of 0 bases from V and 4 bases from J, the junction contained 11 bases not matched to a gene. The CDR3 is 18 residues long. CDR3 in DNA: TGCGCCAGCAGCTTGGGGGTATATAGCGGGAGACCATACAATGAGCAGTTCTTC. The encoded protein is CASSLGVYSGRPYNEQFF.

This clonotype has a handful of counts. The CDR3 region is CASSYGGNEQYF. CDR3 bases: TGTGCCAGCAGTTATGGGGGAAACGAGCAGTACTTC. The genes are TRBV6-2 or TRBV6-3 and TRBJ2-7; D tentatively reads TRBD1 or TRBD2 (5 bases each). CDR1 and CDR2 (germline): MNHEY, SVGEGT. The CDR3 covers 12 residues. Trimming removed 3 bases from V and 5 bases from J, with 8 bases in between.

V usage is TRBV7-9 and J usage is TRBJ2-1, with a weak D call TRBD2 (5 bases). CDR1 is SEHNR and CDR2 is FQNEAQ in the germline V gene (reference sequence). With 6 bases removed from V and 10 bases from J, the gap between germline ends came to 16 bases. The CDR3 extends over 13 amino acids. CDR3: CASSLDSQWEQFF. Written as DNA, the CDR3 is TGTGCCAGCAGTTTGGACTCCCAGTGGGAGCAGTTCTTC.

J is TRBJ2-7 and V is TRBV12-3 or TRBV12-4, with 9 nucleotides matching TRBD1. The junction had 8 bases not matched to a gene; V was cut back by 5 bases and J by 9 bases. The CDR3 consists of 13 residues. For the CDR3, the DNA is TGTGCCAGCAGTCCGGACAGGGGCCGAGGGCAGTACTTC. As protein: CASSPDRGRGQYF.

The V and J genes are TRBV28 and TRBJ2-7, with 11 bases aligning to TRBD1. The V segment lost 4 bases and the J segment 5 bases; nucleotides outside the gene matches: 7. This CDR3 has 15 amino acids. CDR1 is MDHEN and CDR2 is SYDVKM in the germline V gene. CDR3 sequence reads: CASSSPGQGDDEQYF. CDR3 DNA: TGTGCCAGCAGTTCACCGGGACAGGGGGACGACGAGCAGTACTTC.

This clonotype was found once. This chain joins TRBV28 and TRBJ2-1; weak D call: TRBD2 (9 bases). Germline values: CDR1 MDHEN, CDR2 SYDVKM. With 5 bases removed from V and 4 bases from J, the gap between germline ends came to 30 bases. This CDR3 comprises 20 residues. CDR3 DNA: TGTGCCAGCAGTGTGGAGGGACAGGCGATGCGGGGGGGCCTTTACAATGAGCAGTTCTTC. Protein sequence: CASSVEGQAMRGGLYNEQFF.

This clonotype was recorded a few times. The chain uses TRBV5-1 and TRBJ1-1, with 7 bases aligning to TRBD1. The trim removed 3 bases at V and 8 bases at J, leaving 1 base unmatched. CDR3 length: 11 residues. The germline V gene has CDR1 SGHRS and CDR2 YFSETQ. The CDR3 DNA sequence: TGCGCCAGCAGCTACAGGGGAGAAGCTTTCTTT. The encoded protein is CASSYRGEAFF. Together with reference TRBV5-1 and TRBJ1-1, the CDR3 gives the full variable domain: KAGVTQTPRYLIKTRGQQVTLSCSPISGHRSVSWYQQTPGQGLQFLFEYFSETQRNKGNFPGRFSGRQFSNSRSEMNVSTLELGDSALYLCASSYRGEAFFGQGTRLTVV.

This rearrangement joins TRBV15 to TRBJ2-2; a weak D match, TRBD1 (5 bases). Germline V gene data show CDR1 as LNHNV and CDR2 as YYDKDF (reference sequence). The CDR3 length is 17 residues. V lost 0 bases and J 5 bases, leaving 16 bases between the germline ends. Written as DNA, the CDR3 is TGTGCCACCAGCAGAGATAAAGGCCAGGGCCGGACCGGGGAGCTGTTTTTT. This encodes CATSRDKGQGRTGELFF. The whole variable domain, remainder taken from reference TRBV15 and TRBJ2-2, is DAMVIQNPRYQVTQFGKPVTLSCSQTLNHNVMYWYQQKSSQAPKLLFHYYDKDFNNEADTPDNFQSRRPNTSFCFLDIRSPGLGDTAMYLCATSRDKGQGRTGELFFGEGSRLTVL.

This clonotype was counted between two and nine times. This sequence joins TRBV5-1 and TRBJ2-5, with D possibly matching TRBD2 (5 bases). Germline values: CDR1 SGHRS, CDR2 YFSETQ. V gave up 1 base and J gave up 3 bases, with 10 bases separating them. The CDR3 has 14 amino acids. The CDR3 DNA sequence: TGCGCCAGCAGCTTGAGGCGGGCTAAAGAGACCCAGTACTTC. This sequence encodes CASSLRRAKETQYF.

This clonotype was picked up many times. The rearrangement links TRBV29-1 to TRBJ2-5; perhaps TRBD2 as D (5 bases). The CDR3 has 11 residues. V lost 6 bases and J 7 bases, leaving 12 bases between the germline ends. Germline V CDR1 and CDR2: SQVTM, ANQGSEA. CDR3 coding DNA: TGCAGCGTCCACAACGGGGTGACCCAGTACTTC. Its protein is CSVHNGVTQYF.

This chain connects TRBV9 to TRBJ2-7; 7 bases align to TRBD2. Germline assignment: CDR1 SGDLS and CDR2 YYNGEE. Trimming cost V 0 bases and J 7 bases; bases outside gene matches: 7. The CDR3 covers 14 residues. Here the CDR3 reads CASSVVAGEGEQYF. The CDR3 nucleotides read TGTGCCAGCAGCGTAGTTGCGGGAGAGGGAGAGCAGTACTTC.

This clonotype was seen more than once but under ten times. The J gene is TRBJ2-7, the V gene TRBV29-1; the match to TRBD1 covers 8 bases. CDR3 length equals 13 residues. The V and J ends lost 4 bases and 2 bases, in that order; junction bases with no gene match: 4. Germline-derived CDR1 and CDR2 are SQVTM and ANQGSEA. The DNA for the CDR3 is TGCAGCGTTGTAGGGACAGGTACCTACGAGCAGTACTTC. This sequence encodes CSVVGTGTYEQYF.

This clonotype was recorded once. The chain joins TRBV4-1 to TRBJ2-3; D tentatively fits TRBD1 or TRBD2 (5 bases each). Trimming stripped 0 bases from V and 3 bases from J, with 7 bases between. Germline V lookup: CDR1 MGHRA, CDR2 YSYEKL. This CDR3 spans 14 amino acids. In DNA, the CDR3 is TGCGCCAGCAGCCAAGAGGGACGGACAGATACGCAGTATTTT. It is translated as CASSQEGRTDTQYF.

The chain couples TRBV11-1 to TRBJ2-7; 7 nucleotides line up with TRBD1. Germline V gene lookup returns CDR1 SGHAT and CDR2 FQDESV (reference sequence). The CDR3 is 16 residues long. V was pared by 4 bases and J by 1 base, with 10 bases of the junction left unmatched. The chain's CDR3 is CASSSSGQTPSYEQYF. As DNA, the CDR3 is TGTGCCAGCAGCTCCTCGGGACAGACCCCTTCCTACGAGCAGTACTTC.